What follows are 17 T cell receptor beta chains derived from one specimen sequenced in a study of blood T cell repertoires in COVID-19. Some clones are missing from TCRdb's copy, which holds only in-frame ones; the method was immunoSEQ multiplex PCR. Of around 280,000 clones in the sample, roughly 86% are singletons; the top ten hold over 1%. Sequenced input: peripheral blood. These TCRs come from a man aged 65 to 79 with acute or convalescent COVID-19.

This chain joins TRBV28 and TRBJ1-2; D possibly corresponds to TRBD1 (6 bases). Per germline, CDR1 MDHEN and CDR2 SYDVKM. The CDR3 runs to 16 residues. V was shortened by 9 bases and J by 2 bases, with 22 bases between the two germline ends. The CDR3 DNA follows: TGTGCCAGGGTTATATCAGGGGCCTCGAGCAACTATGGCTACACCTTC. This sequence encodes CARVISGASSNYGYTF.

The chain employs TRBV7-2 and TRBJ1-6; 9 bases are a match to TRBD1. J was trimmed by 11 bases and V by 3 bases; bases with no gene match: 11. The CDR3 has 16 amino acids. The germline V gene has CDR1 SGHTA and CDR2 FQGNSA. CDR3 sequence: CASSFSSGQGRPPLHF. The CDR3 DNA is TGTGCCAGCAGCTTTTCCTCGGGACAGGGTCGACCACCCCTCCACTTT.

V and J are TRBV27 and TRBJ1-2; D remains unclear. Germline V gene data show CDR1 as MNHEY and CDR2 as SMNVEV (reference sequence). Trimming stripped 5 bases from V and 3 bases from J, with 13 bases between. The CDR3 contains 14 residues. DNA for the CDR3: TGTGCCAGCAGTCCTTATTCCCGGGACTATGGCTACACCTTC. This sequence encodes CASSPYSRDYGYTF.

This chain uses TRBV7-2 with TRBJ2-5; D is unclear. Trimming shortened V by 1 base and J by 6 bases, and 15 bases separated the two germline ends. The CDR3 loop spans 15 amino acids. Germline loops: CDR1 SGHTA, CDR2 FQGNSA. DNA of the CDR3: TGTGCCAGCAGCTTAGACGGGTCGGGTGAGAAGACCCAGTACTTC. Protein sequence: CASSLDGSGEKTQYF. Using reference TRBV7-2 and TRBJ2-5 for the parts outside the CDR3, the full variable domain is GAGVSQSPSNKVTEKGKDVELRCDPISGHTALYWYRQSLGQGLEFLIYFQGNSAPDKSGLPSDRFSAERTGGSVSTLTIQRTQQEDSAVYLCASSLDGSGEKTQYFGPGTRLLVL.

CDR3 amino acids: CASSPGGGNQPQHF. CDR3 DNA: TGTGCCAGCAGTCCAGGGGGCGGCAATCAGCCCCAGCATTTT. J is TRBJ1-5 and V is TRBV5-5; 8 bases are a match to TRBD1. The J segment lost 2 bases and the V segment lost 5 bases, leaving 3 bases of the junction unmatched. The length of the CDR3 is 14 residues. From germline, CDR1 is SGHKS and CDR2 YYEKEE (reference sequence).

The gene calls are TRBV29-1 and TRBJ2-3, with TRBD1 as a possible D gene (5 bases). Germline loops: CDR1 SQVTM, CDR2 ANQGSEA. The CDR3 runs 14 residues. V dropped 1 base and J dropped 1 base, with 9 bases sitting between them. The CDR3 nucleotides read TGCAGCGTTGAAGCGGGCAGGGGCACAGATACGCAGTATTTT. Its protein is CSVEAGRGTDTQYF.

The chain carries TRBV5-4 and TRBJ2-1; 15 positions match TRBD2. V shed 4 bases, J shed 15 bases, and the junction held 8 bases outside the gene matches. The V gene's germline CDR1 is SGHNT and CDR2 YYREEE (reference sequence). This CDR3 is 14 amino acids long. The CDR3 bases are TGTGCCAGCAGCCCCGGGACTAGCGGGGGGCATCTGTTCTTC. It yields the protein CASSPGTSGGHLFF.

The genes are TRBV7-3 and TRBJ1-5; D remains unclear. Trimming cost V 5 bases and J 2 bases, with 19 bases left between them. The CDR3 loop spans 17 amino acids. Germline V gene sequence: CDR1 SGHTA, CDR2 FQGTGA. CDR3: CASSLDEGREGNQPQHF. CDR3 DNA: TGTGCCAGCAGCCTAGACGAAGGAAGGGAGGGCAATCAGCCCCAGCATTTT.

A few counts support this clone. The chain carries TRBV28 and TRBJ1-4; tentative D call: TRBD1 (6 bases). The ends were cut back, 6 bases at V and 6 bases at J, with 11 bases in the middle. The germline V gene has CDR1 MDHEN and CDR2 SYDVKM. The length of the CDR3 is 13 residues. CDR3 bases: TGTGCCAGCAGAGGACAGACCCATGAAAAACTGTTTTTT. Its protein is CASRGQTHEKLFF. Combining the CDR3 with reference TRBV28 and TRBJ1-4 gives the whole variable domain DVKVTQSSRYLVKRTGEKVFLECVQDMDHENMFWYRQDPGLGLRLIYFSYDVKMKEKGDIPEGYSVSREKKERFSLILESASTNQTSMYLCASRGQTHEKLFFGSGTQLSVL.

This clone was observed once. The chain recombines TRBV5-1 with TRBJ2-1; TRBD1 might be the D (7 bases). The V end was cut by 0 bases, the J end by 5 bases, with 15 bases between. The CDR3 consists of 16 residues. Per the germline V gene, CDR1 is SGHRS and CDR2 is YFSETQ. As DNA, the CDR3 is TGCGCCAGCAGCTTGGAGCCAGGGGGGAACAACAATGAGCAGTTCTTC. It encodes CASSLEPGGNNNEQFF.

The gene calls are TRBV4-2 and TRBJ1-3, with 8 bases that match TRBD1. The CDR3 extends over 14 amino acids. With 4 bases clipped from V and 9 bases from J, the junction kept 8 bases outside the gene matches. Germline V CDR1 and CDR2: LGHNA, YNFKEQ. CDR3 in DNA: TGTGCCAGCAGCCCTCGCCAGGGGGCCCTCACCATATATTTT. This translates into CASSPRQGALTIYF.

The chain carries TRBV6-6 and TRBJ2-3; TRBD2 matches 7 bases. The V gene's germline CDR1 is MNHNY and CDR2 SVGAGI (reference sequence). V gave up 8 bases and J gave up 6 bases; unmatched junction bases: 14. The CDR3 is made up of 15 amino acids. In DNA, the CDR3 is TGTGCCAGCCAAATCCGGCGGGGGTTAGGGGATACGCAGTATTTT. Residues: CASQIRRGLGDTQYF.

CDR3 sequence reads: CASSQDIARVDTQYF. CDR3 sequence (DNA): TGTGCCAGCAGCCAAGACATAGCCCGAGTAGATACGCAGTATTTT. The V gene is TRBV3-1 (or the pseudogene TRBV3-2), the J gene TRBJ2-3; unclear D gene. Germline assignment: CDR1 LGHDT and CDR2 YNNKEL (reference sequence). The length of the CDR3 is 15 residues. V shed 0 bases and J shed 5 bases, with 12 bases lying between them.

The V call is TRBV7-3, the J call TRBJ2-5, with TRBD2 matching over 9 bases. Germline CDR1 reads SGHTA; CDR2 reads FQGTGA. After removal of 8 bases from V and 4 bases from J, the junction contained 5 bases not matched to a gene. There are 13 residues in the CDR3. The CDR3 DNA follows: TGTGCCAGCGGGGGAGCGGGGGGAGAGACCCAGTACTTC. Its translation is CASGGAGGETQYF.

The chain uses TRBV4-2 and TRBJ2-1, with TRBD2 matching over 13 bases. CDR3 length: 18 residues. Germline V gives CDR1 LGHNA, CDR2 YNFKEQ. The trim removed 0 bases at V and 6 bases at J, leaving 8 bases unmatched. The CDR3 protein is CASSQDYHGTSGVNEQFF. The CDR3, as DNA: TGTGCCAGCAGCCAAGATTATCACGGGACTAGCGGGGTCAATGAGCAGTTCTTC.

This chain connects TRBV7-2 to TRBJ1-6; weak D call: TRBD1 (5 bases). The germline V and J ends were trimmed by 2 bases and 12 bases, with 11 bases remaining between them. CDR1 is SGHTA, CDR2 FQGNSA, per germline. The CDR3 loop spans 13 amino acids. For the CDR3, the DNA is TGTGCCAGCAGCTTACAGGGCAGGCGACCCCTCCACTTT. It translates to CASSLQGRRPLHF. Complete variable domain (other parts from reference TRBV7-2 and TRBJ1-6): GAGVSQSPSNKVTEKGKDVELRCDPISGHTALYWYRQSLGQGLEFLIYFQGNSAPDKSGLPSDRFSAERTGGSVSTLTIQRTQQEDSAVYLCASSLQGRRPLHFGNGTRLTVT.

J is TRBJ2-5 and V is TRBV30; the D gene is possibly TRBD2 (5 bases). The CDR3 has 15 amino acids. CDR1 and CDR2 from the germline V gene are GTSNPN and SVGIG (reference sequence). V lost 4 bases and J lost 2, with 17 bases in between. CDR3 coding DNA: TGTGCCTGGAAGACACCGGGAACGAATCAAGAGACCCAGTACTTC. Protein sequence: CAWKTPGTNQETQYF.